This T cell receptor (beta chain) was captured in a study of identical twins. To note about this clonotype: Antigen specificity is unknown.

TCRdb fed the 5' RACE reads into MiXCR, producing one record per CDR3 protein. Among about 240,000 distinct CDR3 sequences listed, 10% were seen once. Findings and caveats of the study: Partial confounding of zero-insertion analyses by invariant MAIT and iNKT cells was possible.

V shed 5 bases, J shed 0 bases, and the junction held 4 bases outside the gene matches. This CDR3 spans 14 amino acids. Germline loops: CDR1 DFQATT, CDR2 SNEGSKA (reference sequence). The sample comprised memory T cells sorted from blood. This sequence was found in a man aged 50 to 60 in good health. J is TRBJ2-3 and V is TRBV20-1, with 8 bases matching TRBD2. CDR3 nucleotides: TGCAGTGCTCACGGGGGGGGAAGCACAGATACGCAGTATTTT. Amino acid sequence: CSAHGGGSTDTQYF.